This record concerns one T cell receptor beta chain sequence. The sample originates from a study of control samples from healthy donors and cancer patients. The CDR3 consists of 15 residues. V lost 5 bases to trimming and J lost 4 bases; unmatched junction nucleotides: 6. Germline V gene data show CDR1 as LGHNA and CDR2 as YSLEER. Profiled with immunoSEQ multiplex PCR; TCRdb holds only in-frame clones, not every one. Found here are around 190,000 clones, around 90% of them singletons; the top ten hold more than 1.3%. The sequenced sample consisted of blood. The TCR comes from a woman in her fifties or sixties in good health. The chain carries TRBV4-3 and TRBJ1-2; 11 bases match TRBD1. The CDR3, as DNA: TGCGCCAGCAGCGAAGGGACAGGGGGTTCCTATGGCTACACCTTC. Its translation is CASSEGTGGSYGYTF.